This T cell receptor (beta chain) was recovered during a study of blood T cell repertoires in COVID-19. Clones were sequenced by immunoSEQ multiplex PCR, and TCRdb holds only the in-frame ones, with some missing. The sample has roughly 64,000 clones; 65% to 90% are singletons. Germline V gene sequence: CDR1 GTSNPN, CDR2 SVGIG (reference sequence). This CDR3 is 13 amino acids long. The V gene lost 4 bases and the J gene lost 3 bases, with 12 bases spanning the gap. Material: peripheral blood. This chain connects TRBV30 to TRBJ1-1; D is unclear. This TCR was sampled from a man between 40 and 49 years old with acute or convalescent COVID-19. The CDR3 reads CAWTASQDTEAFF. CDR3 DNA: TGTGCCTGGACAGCCTCTCAGGACACTGAAGCTTTCTTT.